The 11 T cell receptor beta chains listed next were all sequenced from one sample in a study of blood T cell repertoires in COVID-19. Repertoires were generated with immunoSEQ multiplex PCR, while TCRdb's copy carries only in-frame clones and drops some. The repertoire holds 170,000 or so clones, 65% to 85% seen once, with 2.5% to 3% in the top ten. Specimen: peripheral blood. These receptors were collected from a woman aged 60-70 years with acute or convalescent COVID-19.

The chain recombines TRBV5-4 with TRBJ1-4, with unresolved D. The V gene's germline CDR1 is SGHNT and CDR2 YYREEE (reference sequence). The V end lost 4 bases, the J end lost 8 bases, and 15 bases lay between the germline ends. CDR3 length equals 14 residues. The CDR3 coding sequence is TGTGCCAGCAGCCTAAGAACCCATGTGGAAAAACTGTTTTTT. This translates into CASSLRTHVEKLFF.

This chain uses TRBV28 with TRBJ2-7, with TRBD1 as a possible D gene (6 bases). Per germline, CDR1 MDHEN and CDR2 SYDVKM. The CDR3 sequence is 14 residues long. V lost 6 bases, J lost 3 bases, and 15 bases lay in between. The CDR3 here is CASRLQGGYYEQYF. DNA of the CDR3: TGTGCCAGCAGACTACAGGGCGGCTACTACGAGCAGTACTTC.

The chain uses TRBV12-5 and TRBJ2-3, with D uncertain. Germline CDR1 is LGHNT and CDR2 is FRNRAP. The CDR3 contains 14 residues. The germline V and J ends were trimmed by 5 bases and 2 bases, with 11 bases remaining between them. CDR3 in amino acids: CASGPPWATDTQYF. CDR3 DNA: TGTGCTAGTGGTCCCCCCTGGGCCACAGATACGCAGTATTTT.

V is TRBV28 and J is TRBJ2-7; the match to TRBD1 covers 7 bases. The CDR3 is 16 amino acids. Germline CDR1 MDHEN, CDR2 SYDVKM. V was pared by 5 bases and J by 0 bases, with 10 bases of the junction left unmatched. The DNA of the CDR3 is TGTGCCAGCAGTCCAGGGACAGCGGCGACCTCCTACGAGCAGTACTTC. Its protein product is CASSPGTAATSYEQYF.

The J gene is TRBJ2-1, the V gene TRBV4-3, with 12 bases identical to TRBD2. V lost 5 bases to trimming and J lost 7 bases; unmatched junction nucleotides: 9. In germline, CDR1 is LGHNA, CDR2 YSLEER. This CDR3 spans 16 amino acids. The CDR3 region is CASSSRLAGGRNEQFF. As DNA, the CDR3 is TGCGCCAGCAGCTCTCGTCTAGCGGGGGGGCGGAATGAGCAGTTCTTC.

This chain uses TRBV6-2 or TRBV6-3 with TRBJ2-7; a weak D match, TRBD2 (5 bases). From germline, CDR1 is MNHEY and CDR2 SVGEGT. Trimming took off 5 bases at V and 5 bases at J, with 19 bases between the two ends. This CDR3 region has 15 residues. The CDR3 bases are TGTGCCAGCAGTCCCATGGTGGCTAGCCTCCACGAGCAGTACTTC. This sequence encodes CASSPMVASLHEQYF.

The chain is built from TRBV3-1 (or the pseudogene TRBV3-2) and TRBJ2-3; 11 bases align to TRBD2. The germline CDR1 and CDR2 sequences are LGHDT and YNNKEL (reference sequence). The CDR3 extends over 17 amino acids. V gave up 2 bases and J gave up 4 bases; unmatched junction bases: 8. The chain's CDR3 is CASSQPPLAGGPDTQYF. Written as DNA, the CDR3 is TGTGCCAGCAGCCAACCTCCTCTAGCGGGGGGACCAGATACGCAGTATTTT.

To note about this clone: Its ends do not fully match the called genes, so a read error is possible. The DNA for the CDR3 is TGTGCTAGCAGCTTAGGCCCCAGGGGGTCCGGGGAGCTGTTTTTT. Its translation: CASSLGPRGSGELFF. V is TRBV7-7 and J is TRBJ2-2, with TRBD1 matching 7 bases. Germline assignment: CDR1 SSHAT and CDR2 FNYEAQ (reference sequence). The CDR3 contains 15 residues.

The rearrangement links TRBV7-9 to TRBJ2-7; D may be TRBD1 (7 bases). The CDR3 runs 15 residues. Per the germline V gene, CDR1 is SEHNR and CDR2 is FQNEAQ (reference sequence). V was cut by 1 base and J by 4 bases, with 14 bases left in between. The CDR3 region has the DNA TGTGCCAGCAGCTTAGTCCAGGGGGGTAATTACGAGCAGTACTTC. It specifies CASSLVQGGNYEQYF.

This clone was observed a handful of times. V gene TRBV7-2 combines with J gene TRBJ1-5; D unresolved. In germline, CDR1 is SGHTA, CDR2 FQGNSA. V was shortened by 1 base and J by 0 bases, with 4 bases between the two germline ends. The CDR3 has 14 residues. CDR3 sequence (DNA): TGTGCCAGCAGCTTAGTAGATAGCAATCAGCCCCAGCATTTT. The encoded protein is CASSLVDSNQPQHF.

The genes are TRBV5-1 and TRBJ2-5, with 8 bases aligning to TRBD1. Losses at the gene ends were 5 bases for V and 4 bases for J; bases not matched to a gene: 7. Per germline, CDR1 SGHRS and CDR2 YFSETQ. The CDR3 runs to 14 residues. This CDR3 reads CASSYGQGSETQYF. CDR3 sequence (DNA): TGCGCCAGCAGTTATGGACAGGGATCAGAGACCCAGTACTTC.